This is a list of T cell receptor beta chains from one sample in a study of response to subunit inactivated influenza vaccine. TCRdb ran MiXCR on the RT-PCR reads and lists one entry per CDR3 protein. The sample lists roughly 760,000 distinct CDR3 sequences; around 20% were seen once. Sample: PBMCs from blood, taken more than 4 days after vaccination. These receptors were collected from a man in his fifties who received an inactivated influenza vaccine. Each CDR3 is given with its conserved first and last residue. The order of the fields is CDR3 DNA, CDR3 protein, V gene, J gene, D gene, clone size. A D gene is named only where the DNA matches it firmly. Clone size is not always given. Where it is, it says once, few, many or a class for expanded clones.

cdr3_nt: TGTGCCAGCAGCTCCGCGTCTCCCTATGGCTACACCTTC; cdr3_aa: CASSSASPYGYTF; v_call: TRBV7-2; j_call: TRBJ1-2; d_call: -; clone_size: many
cdr3_nt: TGCAGTTCGACGGTCGGGACAGGAAATCAGCCCCAGCATTTT; cdr3_aa: CSSTVGTGNQPQHF; v_call: TRBV20-1; j_call: TRBJ1-5; d_call: TRBD1; clone_size: -
cdr3_nt: TGTGCCAGCAGCTCTCAAACAGGGATCAATGGCTACACCTTC; cdr3_aa: CASSSQTGINGYTF; v_call: TRBV5-4; j_call: TRBJ1-2; d_call: -; clone_size: few
cdr3_nt: TGTGCCAGCAGCACAAATAATCAGCCCCAGCATTTT; cdr3_aa: CASSTNNQPQHF; v_call: TRBV7-9; j_call: TRBJ1-5; d_call: -; clone_size: many
cdr3_nt: TGCGCCAGCAGCTTGGGAGACAAAAGGACGTACGAGCAGTACTTC; cdr3_aa: CASSLGDKRTYEQYF; v_call: TRBV5-1; j_call: TRBJ2-7; d_call: -; clone_size: -
cdr3_nt: TGTGCCAGCAGTTTGCAGGGTGGCGGTCGGGAGCAGTACTTC; cdr3_aa: CASSLQGGGREQYF; v_call: TRBV28; j_call: TRBJ2-7; d_call: -; clone_size: few
cdr3_nt: TGCAGTGGTGTAAGGGCCACCTCCTACAATGAGCAGTTCTTC; cdr3_aa: CSGVRATSYNEQFF; v_call: TRBV20-1; j_call: TRBJ2-1; d_call: -; clone_size: few
cdr3_nt: TGTGCCAGCAGCTTCCAGCGGGGATCCTACGAGCAGTACTTC; cdr3_aa: CASSFQRGSYEQYF; v_call: TRBV7-2; j_call: TRBJ2-7; d_call: TRBD2; clone_size: -
cdr3_nt: TGTGCCAGCAAAAGGGACAGGGATGTCTACGAGCAGTACTTC; cdr3_aa: CASKRDRDVYEQYF; v_call: TRBV2; j_call: TRBJ2-7; d_call: TRBD1; clone_size: -
cdr3_nt: TGTGCCACCAGTGATACCTCTAGCGGTAGCTCCTACAATGAGCAGTTCTTC; cdr3_aa: CATSDTSSGSSYNEQFF; v_call: TRBV24-1; j_call: TRBJ2-1; d_call: TRBD2; clone_size: -